The sequence of this TCR beta chain was determined in a study of shared T cell receptors in the human thymus. The method was immunoSEQ multiplex PCR; TCRdb's version includes in-frame clones alone and lacks a portion of them. The data show approximately 760,000 clones, over 75% seen once. The CDR3 has 15 residues. The V and J ends lost 5 bases and 0 bases, in that order; junction bases with no gene match: 1. Per the germline V gene, CDR1 is WNHNN and CDR2 is SYGVQD (reference sequence). The data also belong to a second study, concerning human thymus T cells. This second study says: An apparent bias in V and J gene usage was seen in thymic and blood repertoires.

The rearrangement links TRBV10-1 to TRBJ2-2; TRBD1 aligns across 9 bases. This TCR was sampled from a girl under three years old with a congenital heart defect. Material: thymocytes. The CDR3 DNA is TGCGCCAGCAGTACAGGGGGCCCGAACACCGGGGAGCTGTTTTTT. This translates into CASSTGGPNTGELFF.